The rows below give T cell receptor beta chains drawn from one sample of a study of cytomegalovirus exposure and HLA in healthy donors. Libraries were prepared by immunoSEQ multiplex PCR; TCRdb keeps only in-frame clonotypes and omits some of them. The sample lists tens of thousands of clones, 35% to 50% occurring once. Specimen: PBMCs. The receptors here all came from a woman aged 45-59 years in good health and CMV-seronegative. Both conserved end residues are part of each CDR3. Fields, in order: J gene, V gene, clone size, D gene, CDR3 protein, CDR3 DNA. A D gene is named only where the DNA matches it firmly. Rows give clone size only sometimes, using once, few, many, or a class for an expanded clone.

J: TRBJ2-1
V: TRBV2
size: -
D: TRBD2
CDR3: CASSGLAGGEGWFF
DNA: TGTGCCAGCAGTGGACTAGCGGGGGGGGAGGGGTGGTTCTTC

J: TRBJ2-3
V: TRBV30
size: few
D: -
CDR3: CAWSALKPRDTQYF
DNA: TGTGCCTGGAGTGCATTGAAACCGAGGGATACGCAGTATTTT

J: TRBJ2-5
V: TRBV2
size: -
D: -
CDR3: CASSEEETHQETQYF
DNA: TGTGCCAGCAGTGAAGAAGAGACACACCAAGAGACCCAGTACTTC

J: TRBJ2-1
V: TRBV6-4
size: -
D: TRBD1
CDR3: CASSLTGPNNEQFF
DNA: TGTGCCAGCAGTCTGACAGGGCCAAACAATGAGCAGTTCTTC

J: TRBJ2-6
V: TRBV2
size: -
D: -
CDR3: CASSDRLAGANVLTF
DNA: TGTGCCAGCAGTGACCGACTGGCTGGGGCCAACGTCCTGACTTTC

J: TRBJ2-2
V: TRBV5-1
size: few
D: TRBD2
CDR3: CASSFSREGRGELFF
DNA: TGCGCCAGCAGCTTTTCGAGGGAGGGCCGCGGGGAGCTGTTTTTT

J: TRBJ2-6
V: TRBV6-5
size: -
D: -
CDR3: CASSPEGTGANVLTF
DNA: TGTGCCAGCAGCCCGGAGGGCACTGGGGCCAACGTCCTGACTTTC

J: TRBJ2-1
V: TRBV29-1
size: -
D: TRBD1
CDR3: CSVRQGTYNEQFF
DNA: TGCAGCGTAAGACAGGGTACCTACAATGAGCAGTTCTTC

J: TRBJ1-4
V: TRBV6-1
size: -
D: TRBD1
CDR3: CASSLRTGGNEKLFF
DNA: TGTGCCAGCAGTTTGCGGACAGGGGGTAATGAAAAACTGTTTTTT

J: TRBJ2-1
V: TRBV10-3
size: few
D: TRBD2
CDR3: CAISGGTGGVENEQFF
DNA: TGTGCCATCAGTGGGGGGACGGGAGGAGTAGAGAATGAGCAGTTCTTC

J: TRBJ1-1
V: TRBV7-2
size: -
D: TRBD1
CDR3: CASSLGGTGGMNTEAFF
DNA: TGTGCCAGCAGCTTAGGAGGGACAGGTGGTATGAACACTGAAGCTTTCTTT

J: TRBJ2-7
V: TRBV28
size: -
D: TRBD2
CDR3: CASSFPLAPASGGLYEQYF
DNA: TGTGCCAGCAGTTTTCCCCTTGCCCCGGCTAGCGGGGGCCTCTACGAGCAGTACTTC

J: TRBJ1-4
V: TRBV9
size: -
D: -
CDR3: CASSPNPGQLNEKLFF
DNA: TGTGCCAGCAGCCCAAACCCAGGACAGCTGAATGAAAAACTGTTTTTT

J: TRBJ1-1
V: TRBV20-1
size: -
D: TRBD1
CDR3: CSARRDSEAFF
DNA: TGCAGTGCCCGGAGGGACAGTGAAGCTTTCTTT

J: TRBJ1-1
V: TRBV19
size: -
D: -
CDR3: CASSIREQAFF
DNA: TGTGCCAGTAGTATACGAGAGCAAGCTTTCTTT

J: TRBJ2-5
V: TRBV25-1
size: once
D: -
CDR3: CASRLTSMDETQYF
DNA: TGTGCCAGCAGGTTGACTAGTATGGACGAGACCCAGTACTTC

J: TRBJ1-2
V: TRBV2
size: few
D: TRBD1
CDR3: CASSSGGHGYTF
DNA: TGTGCCAGCAGCTCAGGGGGCCATGGCTACACCTTC

J: TRBJ2-7
V: TRBV7-3
size: -
D: TRBD1
CDR3: CASSLTGKWNEQYF
DNA: TGTGCCAGCAGCTTGACAGGGAAGTGGAACGAGCAGTACTTC

J: TRBJ2-5
V: TRBV4-2
size: few
D: TRBD1
CDR3: CASSQPGTGLRETQYF
DNA: TGTGCCAGCAGCCAACCCGGGACAGGGTTAAGAGAGACCCAGTACTTC

J: TRBJ1-1
V: TRBV18
size: few
D: -
CDR3: CASRPTVENTEAFF
DNA: TGTGCCAGCAGACCGACAGTGGAAAACACTGAAGCTTTCTTT

J: TRBJ1-1
V: TRBV5-1
size: once
D: TRBD1
CDR3: CASSSLTGAKEAFF
DNA: TGCGCCAGCAGCTCTCTGACAGGGGCCAAAGAAGCTTTCTTT

J: TRBJ2-1
V: TRBV18
size: -
D: -
CDR3: CASSPKGNEQFF
DNA: TGTGCCAGCTCACCGAAGGGGAATGAGCAGTTCTTC

J: TRBJ1-2
V: TRBV9
size: -
D: TRBD1
CDR3: CASSPSGTGQNYGYTF
DNA: TGTGCCAGCAGCCCCTCCGGGACAGGCCAAAACTATGGCTACACCTTC

J: TRBJ2-2
V: TRBV10-2
size: -
D: -
CDR3: CASSPVTGELFF
DNA: TGCGCCAGCAGCCCTGTGACCGGGGAGCTGTTTTTT